This TCR beta chain comes out of a study of CD8+CD57+ T cells in acquired aplastic anemia. Study background: Average DNA yield from sorted CD4+ and CD8+ cells was about 3 ug. Broader study findings: Patients and controls turned out to have 25 to 35 CD8+ CDR3 sequences in common.

TCR beta VDJ and CDR3 were profiled, and genomic DNA was the template. TCRdb fed the reads into MiXCR, producing one record per CDR3 protein. Of around 180,000 distinct CDR3 sequences in the sample, over 60% were seen once. With respect to this clonotype: What it binds is not known.

The CDR3 has 14 amino acids. V lost 5 bases and J lost 5; bases outside the gene matches: 6. CDR1 SGHRS and CDR2 YFSETQ come from the germline V gene. The rearrangement uses TRBV5-1 and TRBJ2-3; TRBD2 aligns across 9 bases. Sequencing was performed on sorted CD4+, CD8+, or CD8+CD57+ T cells (not recorded which) from PBMCs. The clonotype comes from a human donor with severe aplastic anemia or a healthy control (not recorded which). The CDR3 DNA reads TGCGCCAGCAGGCCGGGACTAGCTGTAGATACGCAGTATTTT. It encodes CASRPGLAVDTQYF. Full variable domain (missing parts from reference TRBV5-1 and TRBJ2-3): KAGVTQTPRYLIKTRGQQVTLSCSPISGHRSVSWYQQTPGQGLQFLFEYFSETQRNKGNFPGRFSGRQFSNSRSEMNVSTLELGDSALYLCASRPGLAVDTQYFGPGTRLTVL.